This T cell receptor (beta chain) emerged from a study of response to subunit inactivated influenza vaccine. Study-wide points: New T cells are recruited in small numbers by each seasonal influenza vaccination, according to the authors' suggestion.

TCRdb re-derived calls from the RT-PCR reads in MiXCR, one entry per CDR3 protein. The sample consists of around 790,000 distinct CDR3 sequences, 21% of them appearing once. Turning to this clonotype: Its antigen is currently unknown.

The CDR3 runs to 12 residues. Germline CDR1 is DFQATT and CDR2 is SNEGSKA (reference sequence). V lost 6 bases and J lost 3, with 10 bases in between. The chain employs TRBV20-1 and TRBJ2-3; D possibly corresponds to TRBD2 (6 bases). This specimen consisted of PBMCs from blood, obtained 4 to 6 days after vaccination. The receptor was derived from a man aged 50 or older who received an inactivated influenza vaccine. CDR3 nucleotide sequence: TGCAGTGCGAGGACTACAACAGATACGCAGTATTTT. Translating gives CSARTTTDTQYF.